This T cell receptor (beta chain) was captured in a study of shared clonotypes between healthy human individuals. Germline values: CDR1 SEHNR, CDR2 FQNEAQ (reference sequence). Trimming took off 6 bases at V and 7 bases at J, with 6 bases between the two ends. The CDR3 totals 11 residues. Deep-level running was used for the assay. Sequencing used immunoSEQ multiplex PCR; TCRdb keeps in-frame clones, though not all of them. In the table there are hundreds of thousands of clones, around 77% of which are singletons. This chain connects TRBV7-9 to TRBJ2-2, with D tentatively TRBD1 (5 bases). The sample comprised PBMCs. The TCR originated in a woman between 40 and 50 years old in good health. Some clones in this sample may be carry-over from other donors' samples. CDR3 protein: CASRGVGELFF. In DNA, the CDR3 is TGTGCCAGCAGAGGGGTCGGGGAGCTGTTTTTT.